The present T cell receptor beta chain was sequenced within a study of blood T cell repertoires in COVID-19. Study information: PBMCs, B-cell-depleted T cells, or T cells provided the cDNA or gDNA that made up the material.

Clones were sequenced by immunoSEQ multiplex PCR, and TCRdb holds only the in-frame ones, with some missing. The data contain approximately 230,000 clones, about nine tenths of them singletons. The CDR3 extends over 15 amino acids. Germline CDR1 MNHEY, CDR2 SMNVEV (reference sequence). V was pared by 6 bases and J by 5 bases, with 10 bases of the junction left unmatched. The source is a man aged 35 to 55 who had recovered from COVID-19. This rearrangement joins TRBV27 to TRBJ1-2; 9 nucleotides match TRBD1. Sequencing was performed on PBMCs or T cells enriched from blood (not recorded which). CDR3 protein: CASRLKTGGPYGYTF. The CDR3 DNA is TGTGCCAGCAGACTAAAGACAGGGGGACCTTATGGCTACACCTTC.